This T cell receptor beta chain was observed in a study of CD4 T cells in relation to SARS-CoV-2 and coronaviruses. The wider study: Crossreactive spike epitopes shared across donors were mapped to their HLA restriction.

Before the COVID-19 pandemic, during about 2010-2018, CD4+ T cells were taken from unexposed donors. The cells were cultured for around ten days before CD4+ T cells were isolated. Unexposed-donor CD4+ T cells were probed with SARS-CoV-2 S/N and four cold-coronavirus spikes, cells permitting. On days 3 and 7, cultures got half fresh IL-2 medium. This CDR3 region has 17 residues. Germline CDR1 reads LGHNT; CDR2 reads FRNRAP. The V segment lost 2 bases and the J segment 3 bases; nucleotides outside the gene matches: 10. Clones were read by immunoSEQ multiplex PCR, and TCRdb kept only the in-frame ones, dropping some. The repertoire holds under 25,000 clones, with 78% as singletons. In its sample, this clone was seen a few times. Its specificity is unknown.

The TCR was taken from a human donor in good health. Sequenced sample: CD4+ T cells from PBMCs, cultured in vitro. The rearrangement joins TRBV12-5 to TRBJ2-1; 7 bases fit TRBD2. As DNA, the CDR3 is TGTGCTAGTGGTTTGCCCCCGGGGACGGGGGGCTACAATGAGCAGTTCTTC. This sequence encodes CASGLPPGTGGYNEQFF.